The next 19 T cell receptor beta chains were all read from a single sample in a study of shared clonotypes between healthy human individuals. CD45RO negativity and positive selection for CCR7 defined naive CD8 cells, a population that excluded terminally differentiated effector memory CD45RA+ cells. Produced via immunoSEQ multiplex PCR; TCRdb's table is partial and in-frame only. The sample records approximately 1.9 million clones, about 93% being singletons. Sequencing was done on a sample of naive CD8+ T cells from PBMCs. These receptors were taken from a man aged 18 to 30 in good health. Some clones in this sample may be carry-over from other donors' samples.

The J gene is TRBJ2-3, the V gene TRBV7-9, with D maybe TRBD2 (5 bases). The V gene's germline CDR1 is SEHNR and CDR2 FQNEAQ (reference sequence). Trimming took 0 bases from V and 5 from J, leaving 15 bases between them. The CDR3 has 16 residues. The CDR3 region is CASSLAPGIEVDTQYF. Here the CDR3 DNA reads TGTGCCAGCAGCTTAGCGCCGGGGATCGAAGTAGATACGCAGTATTTT.

The chain carries TRBV28 and TRBJ1-2; D might be TRBD1 (5 bases). The CDR3 loop spans 14 amino acids. The germline V gene encodes CDR1 MDHEN and CDR2 SYDVKM. V lost 4 bases and J 10 bases, leaving 19 bases between the germline ends. The CDR3 sequence: CASSSGLSDSPYTF. CDR3 bases: TGTGCCAGCAGTTCAGGGTTGTCCGATTCACCCTACACCTTC.

The rearrangement uses TRBV9 and TRBJ2-1, with 7 bases matching TRBD2. CDR1 SGDLS and CDR2 YYNGEE come from the germline V gene. The J segment lost 10 bases and the V segment lost 7 bases, leaving 8 bases of the junction unmatched. CDR3 length equals 12 residues. This chain's CDR3 is CASDWGGGEQFF. DNA of the CDR3: TGTGCCAGCGACTGGGGCGGGGGAGAGCAGTTCTTC.

The genes are TRBV11-3 and TRBJ2-1; tentatively, D is TRBD2 (5 bases). The CDR3 has 14 residues. Germline V gene lookup returns CDR1 SGHNT and CDR2 YENEEA. Trimming took off 5 bases at V and 2 bases at J, with 10 bases between the two ends. CDR3 loop: CASSPGAAYNEQFF. The CDR3 nucleotides are TGTGCCAGCAGCCCTGGAGCGGCCTACAATGAGCAGTTCTTC.

This clone was found once. The chain joins TRBV12-2 to TRBJ2-2; TRBD2, the table's D call, was not compared with the DNA. TRBV12-2 is designated a pseudogene. The CDR3 runs to 17 residues. CDR3 in DNA: TGTGCAAGTCGCTTACTCCGGACTAGCGAGAACACCGGGGAGCTGTTTTTT. Its translation is CASRLLRTSENTGELFF.

V gene TRBV4-1 combines with J gene TRBJ2-2; D is undetermined. The CDR3 runs 18 residues. Germline CDR1 MGHRA, CDR2 YSYEKL. V lost 0 bases and J 7 bases, leaving 21 bases between the germline ends. CDR3: CASSQDFRVGLGDGELFF. The CDR3 DNA reads TGCGCCAGCAGCCAAGATTTTAGGGTTGGGTTGGGTGACGGGGAGCTGTTTTTT.

The J gene is TRBJ1-1, the V gene TRBV4-3, with TRBD1 matching over 8 bases. This CDR3 spans 16 amino acids. Trimming took 3 bases from V and 3 from J; bases not matched to a gene: 9. Germline values: CDR1 LGHNA, CDR2 YSLEER. The CDR3 DNA is TGCGCCAGCAGCCATGGACCAGGGGGCGCAGACACTGAAGCTTTCTTT. Protein sequence: CASSHGPGGADTEAFF.

This chain connects TRBV19 to TRBJ1-1; unclear D gene. Germline CDR1 reads LNHDA; CDR2 reads SQIVND (reference sequence). V was pared by 3 bases and J by 0 bases, with 11 bases between. The CDR3 totals 15 residues. As DNA, the CDR3 is TGTGCCAGTAGTATTCCTTCCCGGATGAACACTGAAGCTTTCTTT. This gives the protein CASSIPSRMNTEAFF.

The chain has TRBV7-8 and TRBJ1-4; D ambiguous. V was clipped by 3 bases and J by 6 bases, with 8 bases between them. The CDR3 is 13 amino acids. Germline V gives CDR1 SGHVS, CDR2 FQNEAQ. Here the CDR3 reads CASSFLGDEKLFF. In DNA, the CDR3 is TGTGCCAGCAGCTTCCTGGGAGATGAAAAACTGTTTTTT.

The V and J genes are TRBV5-1 and TRBJ2-7; TRBD1 aligns across 10 bases. CDR1 and CDR2 (germline): SGHRS, YFSETQ. With V trimmed by 6 bases and J by 3 bases, 12 bases remained unmatched. This CDR3 is built from 16 residues. CDR3 sequence reads: CASTLTPGQGSYEQYF. As DNA, the CDR3 is TGCGCCAGCACGCTAACCCCGGGACAGGGGAGCTACGAGCAGTACTTC.

This chain joins TRBV13 and TRBJ1-1; TRBD1 matches 8 bases. CDR1 and CDR2 from the germline V gene are PRHDT and FYEKMQ (reference sequence). With 3 bases clipped from V and 5 bases from J, the junction kept 5 bases outside the gene matches. The CDR3 is 14 residues long. CDR3 DNA: TGTGCCAGCAGCTTCGGACAGGGTGGGACTGAAGCTTTCTTT. This translates into CASSFGQGGTEAFF.

As for this clone: Other DNA variants within this sample encode the same CDR3. The chain couples TRBV19 to TRBJ2-3; no firm D call. The V and J ends lost 4 bases and 2 bases respectively, with 1 base between them. Germline V gene data show CDR1 as LNHDA and CDR2 as SQIVND (reference sequence). The CDR3 covers 11 residues. The CDR3 spells CASSNTDTQYF. CDR3 nucleotides: TGTGCCAGTAGTAACACAGATACGCAGTATTTT.

CDR3 bases: TGTGCCAGCAGCCAAGATACGGGCACTAATGAAAAACTGTTTTTT. Translated, it gives CASSQDTGTNEKLFF. The chain combines TRBV14 with TRBJ1-4; D is ambiguous. CDR3 size: 15 residues. CDR1 SGHDN and CDR2 FVKESK come from the germline V gene. The V and J ends lost 0 bases and 2 bases respectively, with 7 bases between them.

This clone was seen just once. The V gene is TRBV7-8, the J gene TRBJ1-1; D is perhaps TRBD1 (5 bases). Trimming cost V 6 bases and J 12 bases, with 23 bases left between them. CDR3 size: 14 residues. Germline CDR1 is SGHVS and CDR2 is FQNEAQ. In nucleotides, the CDR3 is TGTGCCAGCAGACTTCCCGGGGGGGGTGGATCGACTTTCTTT. Protein product: CASRLPGGGGSTFF.

The gene calls are TRBV7-9 and TRBJ2-7; 7 nucleotides align to TRBD2. The J segment lost 12 bases and the V segment lost 4 bases, leaving 9 bases of the junction unmatched. CDR1 and CDR2 (germline): SEHNR, FQNEAQ (reference sequence). The CDR3 loop spans 12 amino acids. The CDR3 nucleotides are TGTGCCAGCAGCTGGGAGGGCCTGGTGCCGTACTTC. Its translation: CASSWEGLVPYF.

This chain joins TRBV13 and TRBJ1-5, with D possibly TRBD1 on 5 matching bases. Germline CDR1 is PRHDT and CDR2 is FYEKMQ (reference sequence). This CDR3 contains 15 residues. The V end was cut by 3 bases, the J end by 3 bases, with 12 bases between. The CDR3: CASSFRGDPNQPQHF. In DNA form, the CDR3 reads TGTGCCAGCAGCTTCCGGGGGGACCCCAATCAGCCCCAGCATTTT.

The genes are TRBV30 and TRBJ2-5, with a possible D match to TRBD2 (5 bases). Germline-derived CDR1 and CDR2 are GTSNPN and SVGIG (reference sequence). The CDR3 loop spans 14 amino acids. Trimming took 0 bases from V and 7 from J, leaving 15 bases between them. CDR3 region: CAWSVHSNRGTQYF. For the CDR3, the DNA is TGTGCCTGGAGTGTACATTCCAATCGGGGGACCCAGTACTTC. The full variable domain, rest sourced from reference TRBV30 and TRBJ2-5, is SQTIHQWPATLVQPVGSPLSLECTVEGTSNPNLYWYRQAAGRGLQLLFYSVGIGQISSEVPQNLSASRPQDRQFILSSKKLLLSDSGFYLCAWSVHSNRGTQYFGPGTRLLVL.

The chain has TRBV2 and TRBJ2-3, with 7 bases aligning to TRBD1. The CDR3 consists of 15 residues. J lost 5 bases, V lost 3 bases, and 8 bases had no gene match. Germline assignment: CDR1 SNHLY and CDR2 FYNNEI. CDR3 nucleotides: TGTGCCAGCAGTGAGGGCAGGGGGAGTAGAGATACGCAGTATTTT. Translation: CASSEGRGSRDTQYF.

This clone was observed once. Other DNA variants within this sample encode the same CDR3. The chain combines TRBV27 with TRBJ2-5; TRBD2 agrees at 15 bases. Trimming at V came to 5 bases and at J to 5 bases, leaving 3 bases not matched to a gene. The CDR3 is made up of 15 amino acids. CDR1 and CDR2 (germline): MNHEY, SMNVEV (reference sequence). In DNA, the CDR3 is TGTGCCAGCAGTCTAGGGACTAGCGGGAGGGAGACCCAGTACTTC. It yields the protein CASSLGTSGRETQYF.